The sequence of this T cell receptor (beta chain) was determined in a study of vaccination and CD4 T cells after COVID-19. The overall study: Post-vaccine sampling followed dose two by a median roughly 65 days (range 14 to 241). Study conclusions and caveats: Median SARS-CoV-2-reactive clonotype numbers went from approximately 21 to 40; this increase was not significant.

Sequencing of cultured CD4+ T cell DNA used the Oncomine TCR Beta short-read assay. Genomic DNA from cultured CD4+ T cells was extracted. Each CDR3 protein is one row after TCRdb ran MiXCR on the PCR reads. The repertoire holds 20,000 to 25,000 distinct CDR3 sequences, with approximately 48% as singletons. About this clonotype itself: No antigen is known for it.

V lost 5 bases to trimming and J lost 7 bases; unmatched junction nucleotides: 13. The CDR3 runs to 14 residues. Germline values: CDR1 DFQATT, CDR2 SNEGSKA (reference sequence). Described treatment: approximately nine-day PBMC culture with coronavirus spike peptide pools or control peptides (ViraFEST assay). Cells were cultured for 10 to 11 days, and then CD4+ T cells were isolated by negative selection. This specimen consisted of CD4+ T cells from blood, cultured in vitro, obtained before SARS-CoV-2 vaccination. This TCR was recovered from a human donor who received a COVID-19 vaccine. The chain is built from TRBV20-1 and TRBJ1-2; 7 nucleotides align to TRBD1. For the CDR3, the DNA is TGCAGTGCTCCGAGGAGAGTAGGGGGCAGTGGCTACACCTTC. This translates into CSAPRRVGGSGYTF.